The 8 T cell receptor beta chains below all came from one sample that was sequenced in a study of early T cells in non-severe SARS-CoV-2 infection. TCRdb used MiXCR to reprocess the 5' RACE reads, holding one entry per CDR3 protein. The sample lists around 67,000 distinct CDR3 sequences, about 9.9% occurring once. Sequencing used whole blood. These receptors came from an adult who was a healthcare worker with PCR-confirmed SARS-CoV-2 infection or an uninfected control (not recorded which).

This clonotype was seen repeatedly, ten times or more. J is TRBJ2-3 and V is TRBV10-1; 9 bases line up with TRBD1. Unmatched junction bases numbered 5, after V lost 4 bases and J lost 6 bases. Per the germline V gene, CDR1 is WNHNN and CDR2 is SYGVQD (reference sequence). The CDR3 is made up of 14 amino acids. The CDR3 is CASSGTGGVDTQYF. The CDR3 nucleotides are TGCGCCAGCAGTGGAACAGGGGGCGTCGATACGCAGTATTTT.

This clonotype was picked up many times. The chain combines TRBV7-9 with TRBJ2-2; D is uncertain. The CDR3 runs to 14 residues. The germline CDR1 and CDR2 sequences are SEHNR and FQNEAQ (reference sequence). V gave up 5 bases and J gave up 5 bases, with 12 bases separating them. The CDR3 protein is CASSIGVQTGELFF. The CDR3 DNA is TGTGCCAGCAGCATTGGGGTTCAAACCGGGGAGCTGTTTTTT.

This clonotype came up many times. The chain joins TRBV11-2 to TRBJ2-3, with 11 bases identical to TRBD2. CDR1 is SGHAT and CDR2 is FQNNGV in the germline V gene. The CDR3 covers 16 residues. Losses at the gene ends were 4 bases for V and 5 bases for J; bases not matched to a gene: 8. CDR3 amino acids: CASSSRLAGLKDTQYF. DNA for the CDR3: TGTGCCAGCAGCTCCCGACTAGCGGGGTTGAAAGATACGCAGTATTTT. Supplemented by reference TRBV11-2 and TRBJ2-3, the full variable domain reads EAGVAQSPRYKIIEKRQSVAFWCNPISGHATLYWYQQILGQGPKLLIQFQNNGVVDDSQLPKDRFSAERLKGVDSTLKIQPAKLEDSAVYLCASSSRLAGLKDTQYFGPGTRLTVL.

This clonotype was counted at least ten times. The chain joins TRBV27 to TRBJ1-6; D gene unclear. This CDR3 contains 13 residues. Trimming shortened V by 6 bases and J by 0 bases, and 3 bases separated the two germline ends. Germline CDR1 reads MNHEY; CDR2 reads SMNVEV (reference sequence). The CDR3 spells CASRVSYNSPLHF. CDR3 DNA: TGTGCCAGCAGGGTCTCCTATAATTCACCCCTCCACTTT.

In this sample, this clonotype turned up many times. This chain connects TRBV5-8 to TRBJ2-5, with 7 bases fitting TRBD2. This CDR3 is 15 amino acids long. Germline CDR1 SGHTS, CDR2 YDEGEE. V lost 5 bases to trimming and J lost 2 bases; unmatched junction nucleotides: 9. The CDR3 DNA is TGTGCCAGCAGGACCGGGACTAACCGTCAAGAGACCCAGTACTTC. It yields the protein CASRTGTNRQETQYF.

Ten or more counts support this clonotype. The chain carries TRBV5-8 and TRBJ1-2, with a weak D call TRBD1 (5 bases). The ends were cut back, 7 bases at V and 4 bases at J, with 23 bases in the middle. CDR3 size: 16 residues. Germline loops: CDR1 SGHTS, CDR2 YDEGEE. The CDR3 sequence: CASPRGSGESLYGYTF. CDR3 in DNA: TGTGCCAGCCCCCGGGGTTCGGGGGAGTCACTCTATGGCTACACCTTC.

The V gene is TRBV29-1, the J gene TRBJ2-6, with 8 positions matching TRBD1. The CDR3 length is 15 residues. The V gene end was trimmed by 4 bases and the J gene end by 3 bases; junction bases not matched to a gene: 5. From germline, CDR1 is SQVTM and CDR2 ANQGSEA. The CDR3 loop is CSVVGRGLGANVLTF. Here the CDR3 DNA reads TGCAGCGTTGTGGGCAGGGGGCTTGGGGCCAACGTCCTGACTTTC. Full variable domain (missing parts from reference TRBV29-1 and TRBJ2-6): SAVISQKPSRDICQRGTSLTIQCQVDSQVTMMFWYRQQPGQSLTLIATANQGSEATYESGFVIDKFPISRPNLTFSTLTVSNMSPEDSSIYLCSVVGRGLGANVLTFGAGSRLTVL.

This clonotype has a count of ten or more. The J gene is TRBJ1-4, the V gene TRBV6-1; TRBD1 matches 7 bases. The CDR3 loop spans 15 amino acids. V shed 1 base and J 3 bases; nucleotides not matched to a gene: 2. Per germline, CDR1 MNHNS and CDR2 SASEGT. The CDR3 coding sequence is TGTGCCAGCAGTGAAGGGACAGGAGCTAATGAAAAACTGTTTTTT. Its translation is CASSEGTGANEKLFF.